This T cell receptor beta chain was found in a study of cytomegalovirus exposure and HLA in healthy donors. Overall study findings and caveats: In most subjects, TCR beta sequences reportedly gave accurate predictions of HLA-A and HLA-B alleles.

This CDR3 spans 12 amino acids. Germline lookup yields CDR1 SEHNR and CDR2 FQNEAQ (reference sequence). In the PCR, 60 Vbeta and 13 Jbeta primers were used. Profiled with immunoSEQ multiplex PCR; TCRdb holds only in-frame clones, not every one. The table lists 60,000 or so clones, 65% to 80% of them singletons. To note about this clone: Its target is not known.

Sequencing was performed on PBMCs. This TCR derives from a man aged 40-55 years in good health and CMV-seropositive. The gene calls are TRBV7-9 and TRBJ2-1; 7 bases are shared with TRBD1. The CDR3 loop reads CSTIDRDNEQFF. The CDR3 region has the DNA TGTTCCACCATTGACAGGGACAATGAGCAGTTCTTC.